The 14 T cell receptor beta chains listed next were all sequenced from one sample in a study of OX40 agonist ivuxolimab in advanced cancers. Measured with immunoSEQ multiplex PCR; TCRdb has only the in-frame clones, and not every one. The table has about 64,000 clones, over 75% seen once. The material was CD4+ or CD8+ T cells sorted from blood, obtained in a trial of the OX40 agonist ivuxolimab. The receptors come from an adult with an advanced solid tumor such as melanoma, head and neck, liver or kidney cancer.

This clone was seen a single time. This CDR3 is also generated by other DNA sequences in the sample. V is TRBV7-9 and J is TRBJ2-1; 9 positions agree with TRBD1. Germline CDR1 and CDR2: SEHNR and FQNEAQ (reference sequence). V dropped 4 bases and J dropped 3; count of bases not matched to a gene: 1. This CDR3 has 14 residues. The CDR3 spells CASSSGQGYNEQFF. CDR3 in DNA: TGTGCCAGCAGCTCGGGACAGGGCTACAATGAGCAGTTCTTC.

In DNA form, the CDR3 reads TGTGCCAGCAGTTTCGACACCCACAATGAGCAGTTCTTC. Translated: CASSFDTHNEQFF. J is TRBJ2-1 and V is TRBV27; unclear D gene. The CDR3 is made up of 13 amino acids. CDR1 and CDR2 from the germline V gene are MNHEY and SMNVEV (reference sequence). Trimming stripped 3 bases from V and 5 bases from J, with 8 bases between.

The rearrangement uses TRBV2 and TRBJ1-6; TRBD1 matches at 9 bases. The CDR3 has 14 residues. Germline loops: CDR1 SNHLY, CDR2 FYNNEI. With 7 bases clipped from V and 10 bases from J, the junction kept 8 bases outside the gene matches. The CDR3 region has the DNA TGTGCCAGCAACACGGGACAGGGCGGATCACCCCTCCACTTT. This gives the protein CASNTGQGGSPLHF.

Comment on this clone: Its ends do not fully match the called genes, so a read error is possible. The gene calls are TRBV11-2 and TRBJ1-2; 9 bases are shared with TRBD1. CDR1 and CDR2 from the germline V gene are SGHAT and FQNNGV. The CDR3 consists of 15 residues. The CDR3 nucleotides read TGTGCCAGCACCTTAGGGACAGGGATTAACTATGGCTACACCTTC. Protein sequence: CASTLGTGINYGYTF.

This clone was recorded once. The chain is built from TRBV28 and TRBJ2-1, with D unclear. V was shortened by 1 base and J by 9 bases, with 4 bases between the two germline ends. This CDR3 has 11 residues. Germline CDR1 and CDR2: MDHEN and SYDVKM. Here the CDR3 DNA reads TGTGCCAGCAGTTTATTTGGTGAGCAGTTCTTC. The encoded protein is CASSLFGEQFF.

The chain links TRBV4-1 to TRBJ2-7, with TRBD1 as a possible D gene (6 bases). The CDR3 is 16 amino acids. Germline V gene data show CDR1 as MGHRA and CDR2 as YSYEKL. With 0 bases removed from V and 1 base from J, the gap between germline ends came to 13 bases. The CDR3 DNA follows: TGCGCCAGCAGCCAAGAGGGCCCCGGGACATCCTACGAGCAGTACTTC. Its protein product is CASSQEGPGTSYEQYF.

This sequence joins TRBV19 and TRBJ1-1; 7 nucleotides agree with TRBD1. This CDR3 is 18 amino acids long. The germline V gene encodes CDR1 LNHDA and CDR2 SQIVND (reference sequence). Trimming at V came to 9 bases and at J to 3 bases, leaving 22 bases not matched to a gene. CDR3 in DNA: TGTGCCAGCCAATATTCCCTTCGTGGACAGGCGAAGGACACTGAAGCTTTCTTT. Encoded protein: CASQYSLRGQAKDTEAFF.

The rearrangement joins TRBV5-6 to TRBJ1-6; D not certain. This CDR3 has 14 residues. Per germline, CDR1 SGHDT and CDR2 YYEEEE. V was pared by 0 bases and J by 6 bases, with 7 bases between. CDR3 sequence reads: CASSLEPGNSPLHF. The CDR3, as DNA: TGTGCCAGCAGCTTGGAACCGGGTAATTCACCCCTCCACTTT.

The CDR3 loop is CASSLAWGAGGYTF. CDR3 DNA sequence: TGTGCCAGCAGCTTGGCTTGGGGGGCTGGGGGCTACACCTTC. This chain joins TRBV5-4 and TRBJ1-2; tentatively, D is TRBD1 (6 bases). The V end was cut by 0 bases, the J end by 8 bases, with 14 bases between. Germline V gene data show CDR1 as SGHNT and CDR2 as YYREEE (reference sequence). There are 14 residues in the CDR3.

The chain couples TRBV2 to TRBJ1-4, with D maybe TRBD1 (5 bases). Trimming took off 7 bases at V and 3 bases at J, with 12 bases between the two ends. This CDR3 is built from 14 residues. From germline, CDR1 is SNHLY and CDR2 FYNNEI. The CDR3 DNA follows: TGTGCCAGCACCCCAGGGTTATCTAATGAAAAACTGTTTTTT. This gives the protein CASTPGLSNEKLFF.

This clone was observed a few times. The rearrangement joins TRBV5-3 to TRBJ1-1; possibly TRBD1 for D (5 bases). TRBV5-3 belongs to the ORF category, with a function that is uncertain. Trimming cost V 0 bases and J 5 bases, with 8 bases left between them. This CDR3 contains 13 residues. The CDR3 sequence: CARSLDRQTEAFF. CDR3 sequence (DNA): TGTGCCAGAAGCTTGGACAGACAGACTGAAGCTTTCTTT.

The J gene is TRBJ2-7, the V gene TRBV4-1, with 12 bases aligning to TRBD1. With V trimmed by 2 bases and J by 0 bases, 8 bases remained unmatched. In germline, CDR1 is MGHRA, CDR2 YSYEKL. CDR3 length: 18 residues. The CDR3 loop is CASSQSGTGGFNSYEQYF. CDR3 DNA: TGCGCCAGCAGCCAATCCGGGACAGGGGGCTTTAACTCCTACGAGCAGTACTTC.

The V call is TRBV9, the J call TRBJ2-3; D gene uncertain. Germline loops: CDR1 SGDLS, CDR2 YYNGEE. This CDR3 is built from 17 residues. The V end lost 0 bases, the J end lost 0 bases, and 14 bases lay between the germline ends. This CDR3 reads CASSVEASQSSTDTQYF. The CDR3 nucleotides read TGTGCCAGCAGCGTAGAAGCCAGCCAGAGCAGCACAGATACGCAGTATTTT.

The rearrangement links TRBV7-9 to TRBJ2-1; D is perhaps TRBD2 (5 bases). V lost 7 bases to trimming and J lost 4 bases, with 17 bases between them. CDR1 is SEHNR, CDR2 FQNEAQ, per germline (reference sequence). This CDR3 comprises 15 residues. The CDR3 region is CASKDGLLLYNEQFF. The CDR3 DNA reads as TGTGCCAGCAAGGACGGACTTTTGTTGTACAATGAGCAGTTCTTC.